The T cell receptor beta chain under discussion was sequenced for a study of T cells in Graves' hyperthyroidism and ophthalmopathy (dated by TCRdb to about 2019). About the full investigation: Peripheral blood was sampled at the time of initial diagnosis, prior to any treatment. TCR V-J signatures able to tell the groups apart were searched for in a discovery cohort of approximately 95 patients, of whom around 42 had Graves' ophthalmopathy and some 60 had stable Graves' hyperthyroidism. Prospective prediction of ophthalmopathy was tested in an independent validation cohort consisting of 18 hyperthyroidism patients and more than 15 patients who later progressed to ophthalmopathy. The 100 or so discovery patients were divided at random into training and test sets in a 7:3 ratio. Thyroid tissue and blood T-cell repertoires from about six Graves' hyperthyroidism patients were also compared in the study. Once sampling was done, hyperthyroidism patients were given methimazole at a starting dose of 30 mg daily, whereas ophthalmopathy patients were given high-dose intravenous methylprednisolone. The paper reports TCR Vbeta CDR3 sequencing of approximately 130 peripheral blood samples: over 40 ophthalmopathy, fewer than 80 hyperthyroidism and 17 progressor patients. Study-wide findings and limitations: In validation, the model predicted progression to ophthalmopathy a median of around 6.5 months before onset, with 70% to 71% sensitivity and 72.22% specificity. In cross-validation, a model built on a 13 V-J signature told ophthalmopathy apart from stable hyperthyroidism with 85% to 90% sensitivity and around 83% specificity, and in testing the same model reached 80%/75%. Most expanded thyroid clonotypes (frequency above 0.001) were also found in blood, which suggests that blood repertoires may mirror thyroid immune responses. Sample size was not statistically predetermined, and investigators were not blinded to group allocation.

This clonotype appeared many times. This clone's antigen is unknown. Base qualities are missing; no much larger clone stands one base away. Based on the germline V gene, the CDR1 and CDR2 sequences are SNHLY and FYNNEI. The CDR3 contains 12 residues, cysteine and phenylalanine counted. The DNA shown is the 36-base CDR3, in frame from base 1. Ophthalmopathy patients had moderately to severely active disease, Clinical Activity Score of at least 3, NOSPECS grade of at least 4, and duration under 3 months. Exclusion was applied to patients with uncontrolled infections, other autoimmune diseases, pregnancy or lactation. Diagnoses were established on the basis of clinical symptoms, serum thyroxine and TRAb, thyroid ultrasound, and orbital computed tomography. PBMCs were separated from 7.5 to 10 ml of fresh peripheral blood using Ficoll-Paque density gradient centrifugation. Trizol reagent was used to extract total RNA, and RNA quality was then checked on an Agilent 2100 Bioanalyzer.

Amplification of TCR beta CDR3 regions was carried out from RNA transcripts. For the first round of RT-PCR on the TCR CDR3, the HTBI primer set was used together with the Qiagen OneStep RT-PCR kit. The libraries were constructed in a second round of multiplex PCR and then size-selected and purified. Paired-end sequencing of the libraries was performed with 100 bp reads on an Illumina HiSeq2000. In the paper's pipeline: SOAPnuke was used to process the raw data, throwing out any read that contained adapters or uncalled bases, had a mean Phred below 15, or lacked an exact constant-primer or identifier match. High-quality paired reads were merged with COPE v1.2.5, and unique nucleotide sequences were defined as clonotypes. MiTCR v1.1 was used to align clonotypes to the IMGT TRBV, TRBD and TRBJ reference segments. The analysis was restricted to V-J combinations with a frequency above 0.0001, which together covered roughly 99% of the repertoires. A TCS score was defined as the ratio between F50 (clonal expansion) and ExV (chaos), using BLOSUM62-based TCRdist between CDR3 peptides within each V-J. Welch's t-statistics and random forest reduced fewer than 600 V-J features to 10 to 15, which were used in a naive Bayes classifier (R e1071). TCRdb took the public reads, trimmed them with fastp at Q25, ran MiXCR for clone calling and kept in-frame beta chains. CDR3 protein duplicates are merged, each entry listing the most common genes and DNA. TCRdb, not the authors, supplied the V and J calls. The table for this sample lists 530,000 or so distinct CDR3 sequences; roughly a sixth of them were counted only once. Around 17% of the sample lies in the top ten.

The chain is encoded by TRBV2 joined to TRBJ1-1, with 7 central nucleotides matching TRBD1. This TCR derives from a woman aged 18-30 years with Graves' ophthalmopathy. The specimen sequenced was blood. The DNA sequence is as follows: TGTGCTTCGGGACAGCCGGGCACTGAAGCTTTCTTT. Translated, this is CASGQPGTEAFF.